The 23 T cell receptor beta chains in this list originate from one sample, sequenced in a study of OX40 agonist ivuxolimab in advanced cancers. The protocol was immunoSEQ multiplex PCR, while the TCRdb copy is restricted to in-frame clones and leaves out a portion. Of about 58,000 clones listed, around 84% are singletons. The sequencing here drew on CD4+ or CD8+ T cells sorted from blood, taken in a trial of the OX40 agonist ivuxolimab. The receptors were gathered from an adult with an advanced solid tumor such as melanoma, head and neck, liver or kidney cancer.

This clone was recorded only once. The CDR3: CASSLIGRDSGNTIYF. The CDR3 DNA reads as TGTGCCAGCAGCTTAATAGGCAGAGACTCTGGAAACACCATATATTTT. The rearrangement uses TRBV7-9 and TRBJ1-3; no reliable D call. The germline V gene encodes CDR1 SEHNR and CDR2 FQNEAQ (reference sequence). V dropped 2 bases and J dropped 0 bases, with 11 bases sitting between them. The CDR3 totals 16 residues.

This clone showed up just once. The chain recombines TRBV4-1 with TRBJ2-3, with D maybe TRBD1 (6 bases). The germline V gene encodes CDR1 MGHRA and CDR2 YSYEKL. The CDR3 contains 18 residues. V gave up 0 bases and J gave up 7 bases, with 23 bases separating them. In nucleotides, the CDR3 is TGCGCCAGCAGCCAAGATCGCGGGCCGGGAAGAGGGGGTCATACGCAGTATTTT. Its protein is CASSQDRGPGRGGHTQYF.

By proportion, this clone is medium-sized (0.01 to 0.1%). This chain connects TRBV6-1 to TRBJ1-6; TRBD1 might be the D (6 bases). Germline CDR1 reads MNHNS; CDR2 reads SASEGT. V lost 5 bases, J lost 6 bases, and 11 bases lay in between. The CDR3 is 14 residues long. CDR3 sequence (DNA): TGTGCCAGCAGTAAACAGGGTTCTAATTCACCCCTCCACTTT. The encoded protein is CASSKQGSNSPLHF.

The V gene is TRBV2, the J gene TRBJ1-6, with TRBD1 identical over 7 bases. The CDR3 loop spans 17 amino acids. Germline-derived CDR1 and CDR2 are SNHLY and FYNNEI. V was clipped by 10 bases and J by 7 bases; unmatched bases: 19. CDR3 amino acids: CATITGDRLPWNSPLHF. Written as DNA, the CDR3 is TGTGCCACCATCACAGGGGACCGCTTGCCATGGAATTCACCCCTCCACTTT.

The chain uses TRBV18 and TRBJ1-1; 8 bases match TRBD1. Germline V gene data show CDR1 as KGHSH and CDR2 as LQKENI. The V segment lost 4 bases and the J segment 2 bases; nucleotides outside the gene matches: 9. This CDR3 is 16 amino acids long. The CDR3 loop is CASSLLGTGLNTEAFF. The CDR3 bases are TGTGCCAGCTCACTACTTGGGACAGGCCTTAACACTGAAGCTTTCTTT.

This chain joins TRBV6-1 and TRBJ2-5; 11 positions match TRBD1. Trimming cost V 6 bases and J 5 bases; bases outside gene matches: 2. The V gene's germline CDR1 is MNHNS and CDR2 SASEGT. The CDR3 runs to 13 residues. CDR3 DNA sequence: TGTGCCAGCAGGGACAGGGGGCTTGAGACCCAGTACTTC. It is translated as CASRDRGLETQYF.

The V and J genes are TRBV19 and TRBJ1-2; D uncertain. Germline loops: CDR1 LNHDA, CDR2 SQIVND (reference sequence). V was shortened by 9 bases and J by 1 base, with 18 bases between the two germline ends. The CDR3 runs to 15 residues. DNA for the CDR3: TGTGCCAGCTCTAGGACGGGTTTCGGTAACTATGGCTACACCTTC. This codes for CASSRTGFGNYGYTF.

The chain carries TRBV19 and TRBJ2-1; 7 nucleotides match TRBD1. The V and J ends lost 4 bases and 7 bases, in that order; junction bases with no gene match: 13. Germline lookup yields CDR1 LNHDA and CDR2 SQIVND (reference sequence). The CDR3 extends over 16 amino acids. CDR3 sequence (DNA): TGTGCCAGTAGTAACCCGAGGACAGGCGCCAGGAATGAGCAGTTCTTC. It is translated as CASSNPRTGARNEQFF. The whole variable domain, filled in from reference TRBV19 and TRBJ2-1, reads DGGITQSPKYLFRKEGQNVTLSCEQNLNHDAMYWYRQDPGQGLRLIYYSQIVNDFQKGDIAEGYSVSREKKESFPLTVTSAQKNPTAFYLCASSNPRTGARNEQFFGPGTRLTVL.

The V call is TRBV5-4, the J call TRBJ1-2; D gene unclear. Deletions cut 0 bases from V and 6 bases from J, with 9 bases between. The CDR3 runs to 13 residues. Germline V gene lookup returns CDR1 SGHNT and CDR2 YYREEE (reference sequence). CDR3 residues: CASSLAQIDGYTF. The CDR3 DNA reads TGTGCCAGCAGCTTGGCCCAAATCGATGGCTACACCTTC.

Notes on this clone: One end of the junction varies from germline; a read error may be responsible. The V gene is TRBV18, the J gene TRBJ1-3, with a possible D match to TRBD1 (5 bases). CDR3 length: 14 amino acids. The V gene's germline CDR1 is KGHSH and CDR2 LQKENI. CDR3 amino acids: CASSGDSPGDTIYF. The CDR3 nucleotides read TGTGCCAGCTCAGGAGACAGTCCTGGAGACACCATATATTTT.

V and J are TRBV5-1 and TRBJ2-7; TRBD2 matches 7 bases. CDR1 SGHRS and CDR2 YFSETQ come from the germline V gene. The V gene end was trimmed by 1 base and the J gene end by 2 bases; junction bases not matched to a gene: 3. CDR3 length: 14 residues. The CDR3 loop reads CASSLSLAAYEQYF. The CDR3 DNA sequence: TGCGCCAGCAGCTTGAGCCTAGCGGCCTACGAGCAGTACTTC.

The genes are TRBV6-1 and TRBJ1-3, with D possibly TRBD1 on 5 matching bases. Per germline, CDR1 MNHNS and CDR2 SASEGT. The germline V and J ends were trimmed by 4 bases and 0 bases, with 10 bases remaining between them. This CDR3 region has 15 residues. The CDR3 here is CASSGGLSSGNTIYF. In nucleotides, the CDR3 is TGTGCCAGCAGTGGGGGACTGTCCTCTGGAAACACCATATATTTT.

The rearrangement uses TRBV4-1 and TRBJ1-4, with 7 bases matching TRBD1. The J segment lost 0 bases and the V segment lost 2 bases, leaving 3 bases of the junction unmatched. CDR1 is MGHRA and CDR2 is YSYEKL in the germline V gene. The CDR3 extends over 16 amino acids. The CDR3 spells CASSQRGQATNEKLFF. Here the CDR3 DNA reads TGCGCCAGCAGCCAAAGGGGGCAGGCAACTAATGAAAAACTGTTTTTT.

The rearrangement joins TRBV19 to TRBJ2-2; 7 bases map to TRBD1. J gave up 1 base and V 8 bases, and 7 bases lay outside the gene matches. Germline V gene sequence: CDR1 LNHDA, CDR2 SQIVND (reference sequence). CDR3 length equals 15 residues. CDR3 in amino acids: CASEPGTVNTGELFF. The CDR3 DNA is TGTGCCAGTGAACCCGGGACAGTGAACACCGGGGAGCTGTTTTTT. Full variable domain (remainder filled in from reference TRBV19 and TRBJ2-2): DGGITQSPKYLFRKEGQNVTLSCEQNLNHDAMYWYRQDPGQGLRLIYYSQIVNDFQKGDIAEGYSVSREKKESFPLTVTSAQKNPTAFYLCASEPGTVNTGELFFGEGSRLTVL.

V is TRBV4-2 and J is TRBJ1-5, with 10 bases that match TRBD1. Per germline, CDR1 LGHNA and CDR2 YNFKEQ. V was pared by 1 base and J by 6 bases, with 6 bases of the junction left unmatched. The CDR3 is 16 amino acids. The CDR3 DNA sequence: TGTGCCAGCAGCCAAGTCACTGGACAGGGGGTTCAGCCCCAGCATTTT. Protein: CASSQVTGQGVQPQHF.

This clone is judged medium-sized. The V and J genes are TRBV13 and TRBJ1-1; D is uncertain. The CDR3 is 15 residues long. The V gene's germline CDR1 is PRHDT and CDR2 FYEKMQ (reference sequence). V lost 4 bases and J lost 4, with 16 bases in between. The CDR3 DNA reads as TGTGCCAGCAGCTATGGTCCCGACCTTATCACTGAAGCTTTCTTT. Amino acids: CASSYGPDLITEAFF.

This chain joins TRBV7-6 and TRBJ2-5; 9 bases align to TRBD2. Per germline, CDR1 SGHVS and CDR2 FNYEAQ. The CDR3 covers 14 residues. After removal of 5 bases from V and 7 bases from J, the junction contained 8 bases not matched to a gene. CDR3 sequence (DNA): TGTGCCAGCAGCCAGGGACTAGCTGGCAGGACCCAGTACTTC. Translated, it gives CASSQGLAGRTQYF. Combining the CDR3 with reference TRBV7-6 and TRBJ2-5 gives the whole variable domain GAGVSQSPRYKVTKRGQDVALRCDPISGHVSLYWYRQALGQGPEFLTYFNYEAQQDKSGLPNDRFSAERPEGSISTLTIQRTEQRDSAMYRCASSQGLAGRTQYFGPGTRLLVL.

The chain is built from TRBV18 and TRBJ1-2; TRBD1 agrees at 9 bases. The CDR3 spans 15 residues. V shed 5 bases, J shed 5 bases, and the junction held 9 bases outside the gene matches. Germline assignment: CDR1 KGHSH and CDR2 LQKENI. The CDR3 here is CASSAMGGTGYGYTF. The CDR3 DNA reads TGTGCCAGCTCAGCGATGGGGGGGACAGGGTATGGCTACACCTTC.

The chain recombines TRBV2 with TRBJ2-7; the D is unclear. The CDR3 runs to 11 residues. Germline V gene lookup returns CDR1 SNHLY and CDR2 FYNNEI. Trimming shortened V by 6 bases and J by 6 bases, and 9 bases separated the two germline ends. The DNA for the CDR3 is TGTGCCAGCAGAAGGGTACTCGAGCAGTACTTC. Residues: CASRRVLEQYF.

CDR3 in amino acids: CAWSLGQGYGYTF. In nucleotides, the CDR3 is TGTGCCTGGAGTCTGGGACAGGGGTATGGCTACACCTTC. The V gene is TRBV30, the J gene TRBJ1-2; 10 bases align to TRBD1. CDR3 size: 13 residues. Trimming took 2 bases from V and 5 from J; bases not matched to a gene: 2. Per the germline V gene, CDR1 is GTSNPN and CDR2 is SVGIG (reference sequence). Full variable domain (rest looked up from reference TRBV30 and TRBJ1-2): SQTIHQWPATLVQPVGSPLSLECTVEGTSNPNLYWYRQAAGRGLQLLFYSVGIGQISSEVPQNLSASRPQDRQFILSSKKLLLSDSGFYLCAWSLGQGYGYTFGSGTRLTVV.

The CDR3: CASSYERGTAYGYTF. The DNA of the CDR3 is TGCGCCAGCAGCTACGAAAGGGGGACAGCGTATGGCTACACCTTC. The chain joins TRBV5-1 to TRBJ1-2, with 7 bases matching TRBD1. In germline, CDR1 is SGHRS, CDR2 YFSETQ. This CDR3 spans 15 amino acids. The J segment lost 5 bases and the V segment lost 3 bases, leaving 10 bases of the junction unmatched.

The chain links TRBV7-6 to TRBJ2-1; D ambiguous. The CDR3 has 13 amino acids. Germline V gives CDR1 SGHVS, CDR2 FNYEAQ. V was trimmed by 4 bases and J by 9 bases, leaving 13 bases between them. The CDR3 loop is CASSSRQVGEQFF. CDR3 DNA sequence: TGTGCCAGCAGCTCCCGTCAGGTGGGTGAGCAGTTCTTC.

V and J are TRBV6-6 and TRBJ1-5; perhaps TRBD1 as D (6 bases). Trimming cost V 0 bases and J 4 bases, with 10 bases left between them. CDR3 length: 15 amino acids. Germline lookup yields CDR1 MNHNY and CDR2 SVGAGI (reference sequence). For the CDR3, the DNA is TGTGCCAGCAGTTACTCGGGACATGATAATCAGCCCCAGCATTTT. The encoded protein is CASSYSGHDNQPQHF.